The 4 T cell receptor beta chains below come from one sample, sequenced in a study of cytotoxic CD8 clonotypes in ibrutinib-treated CLL. Measured with immunoSEQ multiplex PCR; TCRdb has only the in-frame clones, and not every one. The top ten hold less than 60% of the sample, which has 20,000 to 30,000 clones, 70% to 75% seen once. Source: PBMCs, taken after 12 months of ibrutinib treatment. Receptor source: a human donor with chronic lymphocytic leukemia.

The rearrangement joins TRBV2 to TRBJ1-3; no firm D call. The V end was cut by 1 base, the J end by 7 bases, with 11 bases between. Looked up from germline, CDR1 is SNHLY and CDR2 is FYNNEI. The CDR3 loop spans 14 amino acids. CDR3 nucleotides: TGTGCCAGCAGTGAAGTCAAGGGTTCGAACACCATATATTTT. The encoded protein is CASSEVKGSNTIYF.

V usage is TRBV6-5 and J usage is TRBJ2-7; D remains ambiguous. Trimming pared 2 bases from V and 4 bases from J, leaving 12 bases between. The CDR3 runs to 14 residues. In germline, CDR1 is MNHEY, CDR2 SVGAGI. The CDR3 spells CASSYGGQGYEQYF. The CDR3 coding sequence is TGTGCCAGCAGTTACGGTGGCCAAGGATACGAGCAGTACTTC.

The J gene is TRBJ2-5, the V gene TRBV14, with D hard to call. CDR3 size: 14 residues. The V gene's germline CDR1 is SGHDN and CDR2 FVKESK. Trimming removed 0 bases from V and 8 bases from J, with 13 bases in between. The CDR3 coding sequence is TGTGCCAGCAGCCAAGAACCACAACTTAAAACCCAGTACTTC. Protein product: CASSQEPQLKTQYF.

The rearrangement joins TRBV10-2 to TRBJ2-3, with 9 bases lining up with TRBD1. Germline CDR1 is WSHSY and CDR2 is SAAADI. Germline trimming cut 3 bases from V and 5 bases from J; bases unmatched to any gene: 12. The CDR3 is 17 residues long. CDR3 bases: TGCGCCAGCAGTGACCTGGGACAGGGCGTCCGTGGAGATACGCAGTATTTT. It is translated as CASSDLGQGVRGDTQYF.